Listed here are 12 T cell receptor beta chains from one sample, sequenced in a study of blood T cell repertoires in COVID-19 (dated by TCRdb to 2020 to 2022). Library preparation was by the immunoSEQ multiplex PCR assay. The table comes from immuneACCESS by way of TCRdb, which keeps in-frame sequences with V and J called. Part of the clones is missing from these tables; in studies checked, under half for an unresolved V gene and the rest for unknown reasons. This sample holds a few hundred thousand clones; around 84% were observed only once. Together, the top ten hold roughly 10% of the sample. Input material: PBMCs or T cells enriched from blood (not recorded which). The source is a woman younger than 30 who had recovered from COVID-19.

V usage is TRBV6-5 and J usage is TRBJ2-7, with TRBD2 as a possible D gene (5 bases). Trimming pared 9 bases from V and 4 bases from J, leaving 16 bases between. This CDR3 comprises 13 residues. Germline V gene lookup returns CDR1 MNHEY and CDR2 SVGAGI. The CDR3 reads CASLATRSYEQYF. CDR3 in DNA: TGTGCCAGTTTAGCGACAAGGTCATACGAGCAGTACTTC.

This chain uses TRBV2 with TRBJ1-5, with D hard to call. Trimming left V 9 bases short and J 4 bases short, with 13 bases between. The CDR3 covers 13 residues. Germline CDR1 SNHLY, CDR2 FYNNEI. Here the CDR3 reads CASLGGRNQPQHF. In DNA, the CDR3 is TGTGCCAGTTTAGGAGGGAGGAATCAGCCCCAGCATTTT. The full variable domain, completed using reference TRBV2 and TRBJ1-5, is EPEVTQTPSHQVTQMGQEVILRCVPISNHLYFYWYRQILGQKVEFLVSFYNNEISEKSEIFDDQFSVERPDGSNFTLKIRSTKLEDSAMYFCASLGGRNQPQHFGDGTRLSIL.

This chain links TRBV12-3 or TRBV12-4 with TRBJ2-1; 7 bases are a match to TRBD2. V shed 6 bases, J shed 9 bases, and the junction held 5 bases outside the gene matches. CDR3 length: 12 amino acids. The chain's CDR3 is CASSPWEGEQFF. CDR3 sequence (DNA): TGTGCCAGCAGCCCATGGGAGGGTGAGCAGTTCTTC.

The chain has TRBV6-5 and TRBJ1-1; 11 positions agree with TRBD1. The junction had 5 bases not matched to a gene; V was cut back by 4 bases and J by 4 bases. Germline assignment: CDR1 MNHEY and CDR2 SVGAGI. The CDR3 has 15 residues. The CDR3 here is CASSSGQGAGTEAFF. CDR3 coding DNA: TGTGCCAGCAGTTCTGGACAGGGGGCCGGCACTGAAGCTTTCTTT.

The chain employs TRBV6-5 and TRBJ1-1; D uncertain. This CDR3 spans 13 amino acids. Trimming took off 6 bases at V and 6 bases at J, with 14 bases between the two ends. Looked up from germline, CDR1 is MNHEY and CDR2 is SVGAGI. CDR3 amino acids: CASSQMGTPEAFF. The CDR3 DNA follows: TGTGCCAGCAGCCAAATGGGCACCCCTGAAGCTTTCTTT.

On this clone: This CDR3 is also generated by other DNA sequences in the sample. V usage is TRBV10-3 and J usage is TRBJ1-5; D is ambiguous. Germline values: CDR1 ENHRY, CDR2 SYGVKD. The CDR3 covers 15 residues. Trimming left V 0 bases short and J 2 bases short, with 8 bases between. The CDR3 reads CAISESTGGNQPQHF. CDR3 nucleotide sequence: TGTGCCATCAGTGAGTCTACCGGGGGCAATCAGCCCCAGCATTTT.

The genes are TRBV5-6 and TRBJ2-1, with TRBD2 matching over 7 bases. Germline values: CDR1 SGHDT, CDR2 YYEEEE. J gave up 4 bases and V 2 bases, and 15 bases lay outside the gene matches. This CDR3 spans 18 amino acids. The DNA for the CDR3 is TGTGCCAGCAGCTTCCCGGCGAGTGGGCTAGCGGCATACAATGAGCAGTTCTTC. Protein: CASSFPASGLAAYNEQFF.

Written as DNA, the CDR3 is TGTGCCAGCAGAAACATATATCAGCCCCAGCATTTT. Translated: CASRNIYQPQHF. The gene calls are TRBV12-3 or TRBV12-4 and TRBJ1-5; D unclear. V shed 6 bases and J shed 5 bases, with 8 bases lying between them. This CDR3 is built from 12 residues.

The chain is built from TRBV9 and TRBJ2-1; the match to TRBD2 covers 10 bases. Germline loops: CDR1 SGDLS, CDR2 YYNGEE. After removal of 0 bases from V and 4 bases from J, the junction contained 7 bases not matched to a gene. The CDR3 length is 17 residues. CDR3 nucleotides: TGTGCCAGCAGCGTAGTGGCTAGCGGGGGAACATACAATGAGCAGTTCTTC. It specifies CASSVVASGGTYNEQFF.

This chain joins TRBV20-1 and TRBJ1-4, with 9 bases matching TRBD1. V trimming: 3 bases; J trimming: 7 bases; junction bases outside the gene matches: 6. CDR3 length: 14 amino acids. Germline CDR1 and CDR2: DFQATT and SNEGSKA (reference sequence). CDR3 coding DNA: TGCAGTGCTAGTTTGACAGGGGGTGGTGAAAAACTGTTTTTT. Protein product: CSASLTGGGEKLFF.

The chain joins TRBV2 to TRBJ1-1, with D perhaps matching TRBD1 (5 bases). V gave up 4 bases and J gave up 4 bases, with 16 bases separating them. The germline CDR1 and CDR2 sequences are SNHLY and FYNNEI. The CDR3 totals 15 residues. The CDR3 loop reads CASSASTAFITEAFF. DNA of the CDR3: TGTGCCAGCAGTGCCTCGACAGCCTTTATCACTGAAGCTTTCTTT.

The rearrangement links TRBV3-1 (or the pseudogene TRBV3-2) to TRBJ1-2; D remains ambiguous. V dropped 1 base and J dropped 7 bases, with 13 bases sitting between them. The V gene's germline CDR1 is LGHDT and CDR2 YNNKEL (reference sequence). The CDR3 runs 14 residues. The CDR3 DNA reads as TGTGCCAGCAGCCAAGGGATAGGGAGGGTTGGCTACACCTTC. As protein: CASSQGIGRVGYTF.